The rows below give T cell receptor beta chains drawn from one sample of a study of blood T cell repertoires in COVID-19. TCRdb keeps only in-frame clones here, not all; method: immunoSEQ multiplex PCR. The data hold about 480,000 clones, with about nine tenths observed a single time. The sample comprised PBMCs or T cells enriched from blood (not recorded which). Source of these receptors: a woman aged 55-70 years who had recovered from COVID-19. Each CDR3 is given with its conserved first and last residue. The order of the fields is J gene, D gene, V gene, clone size, CDR3 protein, CDR3 DNA. A D gene is named only where the DNA matches it firmly. The size entry is marked missing in some rows and otherwise reads once, few, many or a size class.

j_call: TRBJ1-1
d_call: -
v_call: TRBV7-9
clone_size: -
cdr3_aa: CASKRGGRNTEAFF
cdr3_nt: TGTGCCAGCAAGCGGGGGGGCCGGAACACTGAAGCTTTCTTT

j_call: TRBJ2-2
d_call: TRBD1
v_call: TRBV10-3
clone_size: -
cdr3_aa: CAISGGQGVGGELFF
cdr3_nt: TGTGCCATCAGTGGAGGACAGGGGGTCGGCGGGGAGCTGTTTTTT

j_call: TRBJ1-5
d_call: TRBD1
v_call: TRBV6-2/TRBV6-3
clone_size: -
cdr3_aa: CASSSLTGAWDGPQHF
cdr3_nt: TGTGCCAGCAGTTCCCTTACAGGGGCCTGGGATGGGCCCCAGCATTTT

j_call: TRBJ1-2
d_call: -
v_call: TRBV13
clone_size: -
cdr3_aa: CASTRGSYTF
cdr3_nt: TGTGCCAGCACCCGGGGTAGCTACACCTTC

j_call: TRBJ2-3
d_call: -
v_call: TRBV10-3
clone_size: -
cdr3_aa: CAILSSGPEDTQYF
cdr3_nt: TGTGCCATCTTGTCCTCAGGGCCTGAGGATACGCAGTATTTT

j_call: TRBJ2-2
d_call: -
v_call: TRBV9
clone_size: -
cdr3_aa: CASSPKLLGANTGELFF
cdr3_nt: TGTGCCAGCAGCCCAAAGCTTCTTGGAGCGAACACCGGGGAGCTGTTTTTT

j_call: TRBJ2-6
d_call: -
v_call: TRBV7-7
clone_size: -
cdr3_aa: CASSPSGSGANVLTF
cdr3_nt: TGTGCCAGCAGCCCCTCGGGCTCTGGGGCCAACGTCCTGACTTTC

j_call: TRBJ1-5
d_call: -
v_call: TRBV24-1
clone_size: -
cdr3_aa: CANRHPRDGPPREGGPQHF
cdr3_nt: TGTGCCAACCGCCACCCCAGGGATGGGCCCCCCAGGGAGGGAGGGCCCCAGCATTTT

j_call: TRBJ2-1
d_call: -
v_call: TRBV27
clone_size: once
cdr3_aa: CASSTRGLEQFF
cdr3_nt: TGTGCCAGCAGCACCAGGGGTCTTGAGCAGTTCTTC

j_call: TRBJ2-4
d_call: TRBD1
v_call: TRBV2
clone_size: once
cdr3_aa: CASSEARGGTGINIQYF
cdr3_nt: TGTGCCAGCAGTGAAGCGCGGGGAGGGACAGGGATCAACATTCAGTACTTC

j_call: TRBJ1-2
d_call: TRBD1
v_call: TRBV18
clone_size: -
cdr3_aa: CASSAGGVYGYTF
cdr3_nt: TGTGCCAGCTCAGCAGGGGGCGTCTATGGCTACACCTTC

j_call: TRBJ2-2
d_call: -
v_call: TRBV5-6
clone_size: -
cdr3_aa: CASSRPQGSGELFF
cdr3_nt: TGTGCCAGCAGCAGACCCCAAGGGAGCGGGGAGCTGTTTTTT

j_call: TRBJ1-3
d_call: TRBD1
v_call: TRBV15
clone_size: -
cdr3_aa: CATKGDRGAGNTIYF
cdr3_nt: TGTGCCACCAAGGGGGACAGGGGGGCTGGAAACACCATATATTTT

j_call: TRBJ2-5
d_call: -
v_call: TRBV5-6
clone_size: -
cdr3_aa: CASTPTARGETQYF
cdr3_nt: TGTGCCAGCACCCCGACGGCCCGGGGGGAGACCCAGTACTTC

j_call: TRBJ1-5
d_call: -
v_call: TRBV5-8
clone_size: -
cdr3_aa: CASSLFGQGNFQPQHF
cdr3_nt: TGTGCCAGCAGCTTATTTGGGCAGGGAAATTTTCAGCCCCAGCATTTT

j_call: TRBJ1-2
d_call: -
v_call: TRBV11-2
clone_size: -
cdr3_aa: CASSLDSGIGYTF
cdr3_nt: TGTGCCAGCAGCTTAGATTCGGGGATAGGCTACACCTTC

j_call: TRBJ1-6
d_call: TRBD1
v_call: TRBV10-2
clone_size: -
cdr3_aa: CASSYDRDSPLHF
cdr3_nt: TGCGCCAGCAGTTATGACAGGGATTCACCCCTCCACTTT

j_call: TRBJ1-1
d_call: TRBD1
v_call: TRBV13
clone_size: -
cdr3_aa: CASSSRTGMYTEAFF
cdr3_nt: TGTGCCAGCAGCTCCCGGACAGGGATGTACACTGAAGCTTTCTTT

j_call: TRBJ1-4
d_call: -
v_call: TRBV2
clone_size: -
cdr3_aa: CASRTQGGINEKLFF
cdr3_nt: TGTGCCAGCAGGACACAGGGTGGGATTAATGAAAAACTGTTTTTT

j_call: TRBJ2-3
d_call: -
v_call: TRBV19
clone_size: once
cdr3_aa: CASSKFGNSDTQYF
cdr3_nt: TGTGCCAGTAGTAAGTTTGGCAATTCAGATACGCAGTATTTT

j_call: TRBJ1-3
d_call: TRBD1
v_call: TRBV15
clone_size: once
cdr3_aa: CATSVRTGSGNTIYF
cdr3_nt: TGTGCCACCAGCGTAAGGACAGGTTCTGGAAACACCATATATTTT

j_call: TRBJ2-2
d_call: TRBD1
v_call: TRBV2
clone_size: once
cdr3_aa: CASNRRDREAGGELFF
cdr3_nt: TGTGCCAGCAACCGTCGGGACAGGGAAGCGGGCGGGGAGCTGTTTTTT

j_call: TRBJ1-5
d_call: -
v_call: TRBV2
clone_size: -
cdr3_aa: CASRRESNQPQHF
cdr3_nt: TGTGCCAGCAGAAGAGAAAGCAATCAGCCCCAGCATTTT

j_call: TRBJ2-1
d_call: -
v_call: TRBV4-2
clone_size: -
cdr3_aa: CASSQISEQFF
cdr3_nt: TGTGCCAGCAGCCAGATCAGTGAGCAGTTCTTC

j_call: TRBJ2-7
d_call: -
v_call: TRBV29-1
clone_size: -
cdr3_aa: CSVEDREGEQYF
cdr3_nt: TGCAGCGTTGAGGACAGGGAGGGCGAGCAGTACTTC

j_call: TRBJ1-2
d_call: TRBD1
v_call: TRBV9
clone_size: -
cdr3_aa: CASTIGTGGLYGYTF
cdr3_nt: TGTGCCAGCACGATAGGGACAGGAGGACTCTATGGCTACACCTTC

j_call: TRBJ2-1
d_call: -
v_call: TRBV28
clone_size: -
cdr3_aa: CASSPLTQQAPFNEQFF
cdr3_nt: TGTGCCAGCAGTCCCCTCACTCAACAGGCCCCCTTCAATGAGCAGTTCTTC

j_call: TRBJ1-4
d_call: -
v_call: TRBV2
clone_size: -
cdr3_aa: CASVNGFNEKLFF
cdr3_nt: TGTGCCAGCGTAAACGGTTTTAATGAAAAACTGTTTTTT

j_call: TRBJ1-5
d_call: -
v_call: TRBV5-8
clone_size: -
cdr3_aa: CASSPIYQPQHF
cdr3_nt: TGTGCCAGCAGCCCTATTTATCAGCCCCAGCATTTT

j_call: TRBJ2-5
d_call: TRBD1
v_call: TRBV5-5
clone_size: -
cdr3_aa: CASSLGTVETQYF
cdr3_nt: TGTGCCAGCAGCCTAGGGACAGTAGAGACCCAGTACTTC

j_call: TRBJ1-4
d_call: -
v_call: TRBV30
clone_size: -
cdr3_aa: CAWSARGGPEKLFF
cdr3_nt: TGTGCCTGGAGCGCTAGGGGAGGACCTGAAAAACTGTTTTTT

j_call: TRBJ2-7
d_call: -
v_call: TRBV28
clone_size: -
cdr3_aa: CASNVFPLEQYF
cdr3_nt: TGTGCCAGCAATGTATTCCCCCTCGAGCAGTACTTC

j_call: TRBJ2-1
d_call: TRBD2
v_call: TRBV4-2
clone_size: -
cdr3_aa: CASSQEGLAGGRIEQFF
cdr3_nt: TGTGCCAGCAGCCAAGAAGGACTAGCGGGGGGGCGTATTGAGCAGTTCTTC

j_call: TRBJ1-5
d_call: TRBD1
v_call: TRBV5-1
clone_size: -
cdr3_aa: CASSPDGQGYQPQHF
cdr3_nt: TGCGCCAGCAGCCCGGATGGACAGGGGTATCAGCCCCAGCATTTT

j_call: TRBJ2-2
d_call: -
v_call: TRBV3-1/TRBV3-2
clone_size: -
cdr3_aa: CASSRTLGTGELFF
cdr3_nt: TGTGCCAGCAGCAGAACACTAGGGACCGGGGAGCTGTTTTTT

j_call: TRBJ2-7
d_call: TRBD2
v_call: TRBV5-6
clone_size: -
cdr3_aa: CASSLRTSGALALTEQYF
cdr3_nt: TGTGCCAGCAGCTTACGGACTAGCGGGGCTCTAGCTCTGACCGAGCAGTACTTC

j_call: TRBJ1-2
d_call: -
v_call: TRBV25-1
clone_size: -
cdr3_aa: CASSEGGGYTF
cdr3_nt: TGTGCCAGCAGTGAGGGGGGTGGCTACACCTTC

j_call: TRBJ2-6
d_call: TRBD2
v_call: TRBV4-1
clone_size: -
cdr3_aa: CASSQQGGPGANVLTF
cdr3_nt: TGCGCCAGCAGCCAACAGGGAGGGCCTGGGGCCAACGTCCTGACTTTC

j_call: TRBJ2-3
d_call: -
v_call: TRBV5-5
clone_size: -
cdr3_aa: CASSPLMGSTGNTQYF
cdr3_nt: TGTGCCAGCAGCCCTCTCATGGGTTCCACGGGGAATACGCAGTATTTT

j_call: TRBJ1-4
d_call: TRBD1
v_call: TRBV3-1/TRBV3-2
clone_size: -
cdr3_aa: CASSPGQGALGNEKLFF
cdr3_nt: TGTGCCAGCAGCCCGGGACAGGGGGCGCTTGGTAATGAAAAACTGTTTTTT

j_call: TRBJ2-7
d_call: -
v_call: TRBV11-2
clone_size: -
cdr3_aa: CASSLGAGSGEQYF
cdr3_nt: TGTGCCAGCAGCTTAGGAGCCGGGTCGGGCGAGCAGTACTTC

j_call: TRBJ1-2
d_call: -
v_call: TRBV28
clone_size: once
cdr3_aa: CASSLGGVGGYTF
cdr3_nt: TGTGCCAGCAGTTTAGGGGGGGTAGGCGGCTACACCTTC

j_call: TRBJ2-1
d_call: TRBD1
v_call: TRBV5-1
clone_size: -
cdr3_aa: CASSLGPTGNEQFF
cdr3_nt: TGCGCCAGCAGCTTGGGCCCGACAGGGAATGAGCAGTTCTTC

j_call: TRBJ2-7
d_call: -
v_call: TRBV5-4
clone_size: -
cdr3_aa: CASSLVVGLEQYF
cdr3_nt: TGTGCCAGCAGCTTGGTAGTTGGGCTAGAGCAGTACTTC

j_call: TRBJ1-5
d_call: -
v_call: TRBV6-5
clone_size: once
cdr3_aa: CASGGGGLGNQPQHF
cdr3_nt: TGTGCCAGCGGAGGGGGGGGCCTTGGCAATCAGCCCCAGCATTTT

j_call: TRBJ2-3
d_call: -
v_call: TRBV5-1
clone_size: -
cdr3_aa: CASKVGMGDTQYF
cdr3_nt: TGCGCCAGCAAAGTCGGGATGGGGGATACGCAGTATTTT

j_call: TRBJ2-2
d_call: -
v_call: TRBV5-5
clone_size: few
cdr3_aa: CASSLVAGTGELFF
cdr3_nt: TGTGCCAGCAGCTTGGTGGCGGGGACCGGGGAGCTGTTTTTT

j_call: TRBJ1-4
d_call: TRBD1
v_call: TRBV2
clone_size: -
cdr3_aa: CASTPRDSPNEKLFF
cdr3_nt: TGTGCCAGCACGCCTAGGGACAGCCCTAATGAAAAACTGTTTTTT

j_call: TRBJ1-5
d_call: TRBD1
v_call: TRBV7-9
clone_size: -
cdr3_aa: CASSPDRPYQPQHF
cdr3_nt: TGTGCCAGCAGCCCGGACAGGCCTTATCAGCCCCAGCATTTT

j_call: TRBJ1-1
d_call: -
v_call: TRBV28
clone_size: -
cdr3_aa: CASSPGLRTEAFF
cdr3_nt: TGTGCCAGCAGTCCCGGGTTGAGGACTGAAGCTTTCTTT